These 20 T cell receptor beta chains share one sample of origin, sequenced in a study of PD-1 blockade in classical Hodgkin lymphoma. Time point in this sample: cycle 4 day 1 (C4D1), after 5 to 7 weeks of nivolumab. With no exception, relapse followed autologous stem cell transplantation in all patients, and brentuximab vedotin exposure varied. Profiled with immunoSEQ multiplex PCR; TCRdb holds only in-frame clones, not every one. The sample holds about 17,000 clones, 83% seen once. The sequencing here drew on peripheral blood mononuclear cells (PBMCs), taken before the fourth cycle of nivolumab. These receptors came from a human donor with classical Hodgkin lymphoma.

The rearrangement joins TRBV5-1 to TRBJ2-4; tentatively, D is TRBD1 or TRBD2 (5 bases each). CDR1 is SGHRS and CDR2 is YFSETQ in the germline V gene. V lost 3 bases, J lost 0 bases, and 16 bases lay in between. This CDR3 is built from 17 residues. Written as DNA, the CDR3 is TGCGCCAGCAGCTCCGACGGGGCCCTTCTAGCCAAAAACATTCAGTACTTC. This encodes CASSSDGALLAKNIQYF.

This clone was seen a handful of times. As DNA, the CDR3 is TGCGCCAGCAGCATGGGGACCTCTGGAAACACCATATATTTT. This gives the protein CASSMGTSGNTIYF. The chain has TRBV5-1 and TRBJ1-3, with D possibly being TRBD1 (5 bases). The CDR3 length is 14 residues. CDR1 and CDR2 from the germline V gene are SGHRS and YFSETQ. Trimming stripped 4 bases from V and 0 bases from J, with 8 bases between.

In nucleotides, the CDR3 is TGTGCCAGCAGCTTAACGGGGACAGATAGAGTTACCGGGGAGCTGTTTTTT. Its translation is CASSLTGTDRVTGELFF. V gene TRBV7-3 combines with J gene TRBJ2-2; 7 bases fit TRBD1. The CDR3 covers 17 residues. The germline gives CDR1 SGHTA, CDR2 FQGTGA. Trimming cost V 0 bases and J 5 bases; bases outside gene matches: 9.

This clone was detected once. The chain couples TRBV7-9 to TRBJ1-1; TRBD1 aligns across 9 bases. Germline values: CDR1 SEHNR, CDR2 FQNEAQ (reference sequence). The CDR3 extends over 15 amino acids. The trim removed 5 bases at V and 4 bases at J, leaving 8 bases unmatched. The CDR3 nucleotides are TGTGCCAGCAGCCCCAGACAGGGGGAAGGCACTGAAGCTTTCTTT. The encoded protein is CASSPRQGEGTEAFF.

This clone was recorded a few times. Other DNA sequences from this sample encode an identical CDR3 as well. The CDR3 nucleotides read TGTGCCAGCAGCTTCGACGGAGATACCCTCGGTGGCTACACCTTC. The encoded protein is CASSFDGDTLGGYTF. This rearrangement joins TRBV7-8 to TRBJ1-2; D remains ambiguous. Germline V CDR1 and CDR2: SGHVS, FQNEAQ. Trimming took 3 bases from V and 7 from J, leaving 18 bases between them. The CDR3 loop spans 15 amino acids.

Only a few counts were recorded for this clone. The CDR3 here is CASSPGREGGGYTF. The CDR3 DNA is TGTGCCAGCAGCCCCGGAAGGGAAGGTGGTGGCTACACCTTC. The rearrangement uses TRBV7-9 and TRBJ1-2, with unresolved D. The V end was cut by 5 bases, the J end by 7 bases, with 17 bases between. The CDR3 is 14 residues long. Looked up from germline, CDR1 is SEHNR and CDR2 is FQNEAQ (reference sequence).

The chain recombines TRBV5-1 with TRBJ2-7; TRBD1 matches 7 bases. V shed 8 bases, J shed 3 bases, and the junction held 5 bases outside the gene matches. Germline-derived CDR1 and CDR2 are SGHRS and YFSETQ. This CDR3 has 12 amino acids. CDR3 amino acids: CASRDSYYEQYF. DNA for the CDR3: TGCGCCAGTCGGGACAGCTACTACGAGCAGTACTTC.

J is TRBJ1-1 and V is TRBV15; possibly TRBD1 for D (5 bases). In germline, CDR1 is LNHNV, CDR2 YYDKDF (reference sequence). The CDR3 loop spans 15 amino acids. The ends were cut back, 1 base at V and 13 bases at J, with 22 bases in the middle. The CDR3 region has the DNA TGTGCCACCAGCAGAGGAGGTCGACAGCCCCTAATAGGTTTCTTT. Protein: CATSRGGRQPLIGFF.

The CDR3 DNA reads as TGCGCCAGCAGCGGAACCGGGACAGTAGTCGATAAGCAGTTCTTC. The encoded protein is CASSGTGTVVDKQFF. The rearrangement joins TRBV5-1 to TRBJ2-1; 7 bases line up with TRBD1. V shed 4 bases, J shed 11 bases, and the junction held 15 bases outside the gene matches. Germline values: CDR1 SGHRS, CDR2 YFSETQ. The CDR3 consists of 15 residues.

The chain couples TRBV6-6 to TRBJ1-1; no definite D call. Germline-derived CDR1 and CDR2 are MNHNY and SVGAGI (reference sequence). The CDR3 sequence is 13 residues long. V was trimmed by 2 bases and J by 7 bases, leaving 11 bases between them. The chain's CDR3 is CASSYEVWGEAFF. The CDR3, as DNA: TGTGCCAGCAGTTACGAAGTTTGGGGTGAAGCTTTCTTT.

This sequence joins TRBV5-1 and TRBJ2-3; 7 positions agree with TRBD1. Germline V lookup: CDR1 SGHRS, CDR2 YFSETQ. The CDR3 totals 16 residues. The V gene end was trimmed by 4 bases and the J gene end by 1 base; junction bases not matched to a gene: 9. Here the CDR3 reads CASSPSPGTGTDTQYF. CDR3 in DNA: TGCGCCAGCAGCCCCTCCCCCGGGACAGGCACAGATACGCAGTATTTT.

The chain uses TRBV7-9 and TRBJ1-1; D may be TRBD1 (5 bases). Trimming took off 3 bases at V and 4 bases at J, with 12 bases between the two ends. This CDR3 is 14 amino acids long. Looked up from germline, CDR1 is SEHNR and CDR2 is FQNEAQ (reference sequence). In DNA form, the CDR3 reads TGTGCCAGCAGCTTTATGCCGGGGGGCACTGAAGCTTTCTTT. It encodes CASSFMPGGTEAFF.

The V gene is TRBV5-1, the J gene TRBJ1-1, with 7 bases fitting TRBD1. This CDR3 is 14 amino acids long. Germline V gene lookup returns CDR1 SGHRS and CDR2 YFSETQ. V lost 4 bases to trimming and J lost 5 bases; unmatched junction nucleotides: 8. DNA for the CDR3: TGCGCCAGCAGCACCACAGGGGTGGGAACTGAAGCTTTCTTT. This codes for CASSTTGVGTEAFF.

V and J are TRBV6-5 and TRBJ1-1; D gene uncertain. V lost 8 bases and J lost 4, with 17 bases in between. Germline CDR1 and CDR2: MNHEY and SVGAGI. The CDR3 totals 14 residues. CDR3 bases: TGTGCCAGCCTAGCAGAAGACATGGGCACTGAAGCTTTCTTT. Translation gives CASLAEDMGTEAFF.

This clone occurred once. The CDR3 loop is CASSGTGGANNEQFF. CDR3 sequence (DNA): TGCGCCAGCAGCGGGACAGGGGGCGCGAACAATGAGCAGTTCTTC. The chain links TRBV5-1 to TRBJ2-1; 12 bases match TRBD1. Unmatched junction bases numbered 4, after V lost 4 bases and J lost 5 bases. This CDR3 is built from 15 residues. Germline V lookup: CDR1 SGHRS, CDR2 YFSETQ.

The chain has TRBV5-1 and TRBJ1-1; perhaps TRBD1 as D (6 bases). V shed 3 bases and J shed 4 bases, with 19 bases lying between them. This CDR3 is 16 amino acids long. The germline gives CDR1 SGHRS, CDR2 YFSETQ. The CDR3: CASSSQGVQGSTEAFF. The CDR3 DNA reads TGCGCCAGCAGCTCCCAAGGGGTACAGGGAAGCACTGAAGCTTTCTTT.

The rearrangement joins TRBV30 to TRBJ2-1; a possible D gene is TRBD1 (6 bases). There are 15 residues in the CDR3. Germline lookup yields CDR1 GTSNPN and CDR2 SVGIG (reference sequence). Trimming took off 0 bases at V and 4 bases at J, with 13 bases between the two ends. The CDR3 region is CAWSVPGHSYNEQFF. The CDR3 nucleotides read TGTGCCTGGAGTGTACCGGGACACTCGTACAATGAGCAGTTCTTC.

The chain carries TRBV13 and TRBJ2-7; D is uncertain. Germline V gives CDR1 PRHDT, CDR2 FYEKMQ (reference sequence). Trimming pared 2 bases from V and 4 bases from J, leaving 15 bases between. The CDR3 length is 15 residues. Here the CDR3 reads CASSLTRTLIYEQYF. CDR3 nucleotide sequence: TGTGCCAGCAGCTTAACGAGAACCCTGATTTACGAGCAGTACTTC.

The chain joins TRBV6-5 to TRBJ1-6; maybe TRBD1 (5 bases). CDR3 length equals 15 residues. With 0 bases removed from V and 8 bases from J, the gap between germline ends came to 11 bases. In germline, CDR1 is MNHEY, CDR2 SVGAGI. The CDR3 DNA reads as TGTGCCAGCAGTTACTCATCAGGGCGGGATTCACCCCTCCACTTT. Its translation: CASSYSSGRDSPLHF.

This clone occurred once. The V gene is TRBV7-8, the J gene TRBJ2-5; D might be TRBD2 (6 bases). The DNA end is more similar to TRBJ2-7, so the J call may be wrong. This CDR3 has 14 residues. CDR1 SGHVS and CDR2 FQNEAQ come from the germline V gene. The CDR3 protein is CASSLGAGSYEQYF. CDR3 coding DNA: TGTGCCAGCAGCTTAGGGGCGGGATCTTACGAGCAGTACTTC.